Listed here are 9 T cell receptor beta chains from one sample, sequenced in a study of Ad26.COV2.S vaccination and SARS-CoV-2 variants. Repertoires were generated with immunoSEQ multiplex PCR, while TCRdb's copy carries only in-frame clones and drops some. This table holds about 480,000 clones, around 85% found once. The treatment was: about 20 received Ad26.COV2.S at low or high dose, single or two shots; about 5 received placebo; per-sample allocation not given. Following the first vaccine or placebo injection, samples were taken on day 63. Sequences were derived from peripheral blood, sampled in a trial of Ad26.COV2.S vaccine versus placebo. The source is a person between 18 and 60 years old who received the Ad26.COV2.S COVID-19 vaccine or a placebo.

This chain uses TRBV3-1 (or the pseudogene TRBV3-2) with TRBJ2-5, with a weak D call TRBD1 (6 bases). There are 15 residues in the CDR3. Germline CDR1 LGHDT, CDR2 YNNKEL (reference sequence). Trimming took off 5 bases at V and 2 bases at J, with 15 bases between the two ends. DNA for the CDR3: TGTGCCAGCAGCGAGACAGGTTCGGCACAAGAGACCCAGTACTTC. Translation gives CASSETGSAQETQYF.

The chain employs TRBV30 and TRBJ1-2; maybe TRBD1 (5 bases). This CDR3 is 12 amino acids long. Germline values: CDR1 GTSNPN, CDR2 SVGIG (reference sequence). Trimming took 2 bases from V and 8 from J, leaving 12 bases between them. CDR3 region: CAWSHGAGGYTF. The CDR3 coding sequence is TGTGCCTGGAGTCATGGGGCGGGCGGCTACACCTTC. Together with reference TRBV30 and TRBJ1-2, the CDR3 gives the full variable domain: SQTIHQWPATLVQPVGSPLSLECTVEGTSNPNLYWYRQAAGRGLQLLFYSVGIGQISSEVPQNLSASRPQDRQFILSSKKLLLSDSGFYLCAWSHGAGGYTFGSGTRLTVV.

The chain has TRBV28 and TRBJ2-7; possibly TRBD2 for D (6 bases). Trimming took off 5 bases at V and 5 bases at J, with 19 bases between the two ends. CDR3 length equals 15 residues. Germline CDR1 reads MDHEN; CDR2 reads SYDVKM. The CDR3, as DNA: TGTGCCAGCAGTGCCCAACTAGCTGGGTCAAACGAGCAGTACTTC. Translating gives CASSAQLAGSNEQYF. The whole variable domain, filled in from reference TRBV28 and TRBJ2-7, reads DVKVTQSSRYLVKRTGEKVFLECVQDMDHENMFWYRQDPGLGLRLIYFSYDVKMKEKGDIPEGYSVSREKKERFSLILESASTNQTSMYLCASSAQLAGSNEQYFGPGTRLTVT.

This clone appeared a few times. This chain joins TRBV19 and TRBJ1-4; 7 bases are shared with TRBD1. V was pared by 6 bases and J by 8 bases, with 3 bases of the junction left unmatched. There are 12 residues in the CDR3. Germline CDR1 LNHDA, CDR2 SQIVND (reference sequence). This chain's CDR3 is CASSEGGEKLFF. CDR3 sequence (DNA): TGTGCCAGTAGCGAAGGGGGCGAAAAACTGTTTTTT.

The V and J genes are TRBV15 and TRBJ2-7; possible D gene TRBD2, 6 bases. The V and J ends lost 0 bases and 0 bases respectively, with 12 bases between them. Germline V gives CDR1 LNHNV, CDR2 YYDKDF (reference sequence). There are 16 residues in the CDR3. This chain's CDR3 is CATSRDSVSGSYEQYF. CDR3 nucleotides: TGTGCCACCAGCAGAGATTCTGTTAGCGGCTCCTACGAGCAGTACTTC.

The chain couples TRBV29-1 to TRBJ2-4; D remains unclear. Germline CDR1 is SQVTM and CDR2 is ANQGSEA. Trimming took 4 bases from V and 1 from J, leaving 8 bases between them. This CDR3 has 13 amino acids. CDR3 protein: CSVGMAAKNIQYF. The CDR3 DNA follows: TGCAGCGTTGGAATGGCGGCCAAAAACATTCAGTACTTC.

This sequence joins TRBV29-1 and TRBJ2-5; D unresolved. V gave up 4 bases and J gave up 4 bases, with 13 bases separating them. This CDR3 has 13 residues. Germline V gene sequence: CDR1 SQVTM, CDR2 ANQGSEA. For the CDR3, the DNA is TGCAGCGTTGTTTACCTCTCGGGAGAGACCCAGTACTTC. This sequence encodes CSVVYLSGETQYF.

The chain carries TRBV5-1 and TRBJ2-7; 8 positions match TRBD1. The junction had 6 bases not matched to a gene; V was cut back by 5 bases and J by 5 bases. The CDR3 contains 13 residues. Germline V gene lookup returns CDR1 SGHRS and CDR2 YFSETQ. The CDR3 DNA is TGCGCCAGCAGGGATGACAGGGGCCACGAGCAGTACTTC. It codes for CASRDDRGHEQYF.

The chain employs TRBV2 and TRBJ2-1; 10 nucleotides line up with TRBD1. V gave up 4 bases and J gave up 1 base; unmatched junction bases: 4. The CDR3 is 16 amino acids. CDR1 is SNHLY, CDR2 FYNNEI, per germline. Here the CDR3 reads CASSARQGASYNEQFF. DNA of the CDR3: TGTGCCAGCAGTGCTAGACAGGGGGCTTCCTACAATGAGCAGTTCTTC.